Listed here is a single T cell receptor beta chain. Its antigen is still unknown. These data belong to a study of vaccination and CD4 T cells after COVID-19. Overall study context: Overlapping spike peptides served as the stimulus for the cells. These peptides came from SARS-CoV-2 and from the common cold coronaviruses HCoV-NL63, HCoV-OC43 and HCoV-229E.

This sample's treatment: approximately 9-day PBMC culture with coronavirus spike peptide pools or control peptides (ViraFEST assay). Culture conditions combined 2.2 million or so PBMCs per well with around 9.7 IU/ml IL-2 and roughly 10 ug/ml peptide pools. Cultured CD4+ T cell DNA was sequenced using the Oncomine TCR Beta short-read assay. TCRdb independently ran MiXCR on the PCR reads; one entry per CDR3 protein. Altogether fewer than 9,000 distinct CDR3 sequences are present, 65% to 85% being singletons, with the ten largest covering around 30%. The CDR3 sequence is 16 residues long. The germline V gene encodes CDR1 MNHEY and CDR2 SVGEGT. V shed 8 bases and J 6 bases; nucleotides not matched to a gene: 10.

The sequencing sample was made of CD4+ T cells from blood, cultured in vitro. This TCR was recovered from a human donor who had recovered from COVID-19. J is TRBJ2-2 and V is TRBV6-2 or TRBV6-3, with TRBD2 identical over 12 bases. The CDR3, as DNA: TGTGCCAGCGGGCCTAGCGGGAGGGCCGGCTCCGGGGAGCTGTTTTTT. This gives the protein CASGPSGRAGSGELFF.